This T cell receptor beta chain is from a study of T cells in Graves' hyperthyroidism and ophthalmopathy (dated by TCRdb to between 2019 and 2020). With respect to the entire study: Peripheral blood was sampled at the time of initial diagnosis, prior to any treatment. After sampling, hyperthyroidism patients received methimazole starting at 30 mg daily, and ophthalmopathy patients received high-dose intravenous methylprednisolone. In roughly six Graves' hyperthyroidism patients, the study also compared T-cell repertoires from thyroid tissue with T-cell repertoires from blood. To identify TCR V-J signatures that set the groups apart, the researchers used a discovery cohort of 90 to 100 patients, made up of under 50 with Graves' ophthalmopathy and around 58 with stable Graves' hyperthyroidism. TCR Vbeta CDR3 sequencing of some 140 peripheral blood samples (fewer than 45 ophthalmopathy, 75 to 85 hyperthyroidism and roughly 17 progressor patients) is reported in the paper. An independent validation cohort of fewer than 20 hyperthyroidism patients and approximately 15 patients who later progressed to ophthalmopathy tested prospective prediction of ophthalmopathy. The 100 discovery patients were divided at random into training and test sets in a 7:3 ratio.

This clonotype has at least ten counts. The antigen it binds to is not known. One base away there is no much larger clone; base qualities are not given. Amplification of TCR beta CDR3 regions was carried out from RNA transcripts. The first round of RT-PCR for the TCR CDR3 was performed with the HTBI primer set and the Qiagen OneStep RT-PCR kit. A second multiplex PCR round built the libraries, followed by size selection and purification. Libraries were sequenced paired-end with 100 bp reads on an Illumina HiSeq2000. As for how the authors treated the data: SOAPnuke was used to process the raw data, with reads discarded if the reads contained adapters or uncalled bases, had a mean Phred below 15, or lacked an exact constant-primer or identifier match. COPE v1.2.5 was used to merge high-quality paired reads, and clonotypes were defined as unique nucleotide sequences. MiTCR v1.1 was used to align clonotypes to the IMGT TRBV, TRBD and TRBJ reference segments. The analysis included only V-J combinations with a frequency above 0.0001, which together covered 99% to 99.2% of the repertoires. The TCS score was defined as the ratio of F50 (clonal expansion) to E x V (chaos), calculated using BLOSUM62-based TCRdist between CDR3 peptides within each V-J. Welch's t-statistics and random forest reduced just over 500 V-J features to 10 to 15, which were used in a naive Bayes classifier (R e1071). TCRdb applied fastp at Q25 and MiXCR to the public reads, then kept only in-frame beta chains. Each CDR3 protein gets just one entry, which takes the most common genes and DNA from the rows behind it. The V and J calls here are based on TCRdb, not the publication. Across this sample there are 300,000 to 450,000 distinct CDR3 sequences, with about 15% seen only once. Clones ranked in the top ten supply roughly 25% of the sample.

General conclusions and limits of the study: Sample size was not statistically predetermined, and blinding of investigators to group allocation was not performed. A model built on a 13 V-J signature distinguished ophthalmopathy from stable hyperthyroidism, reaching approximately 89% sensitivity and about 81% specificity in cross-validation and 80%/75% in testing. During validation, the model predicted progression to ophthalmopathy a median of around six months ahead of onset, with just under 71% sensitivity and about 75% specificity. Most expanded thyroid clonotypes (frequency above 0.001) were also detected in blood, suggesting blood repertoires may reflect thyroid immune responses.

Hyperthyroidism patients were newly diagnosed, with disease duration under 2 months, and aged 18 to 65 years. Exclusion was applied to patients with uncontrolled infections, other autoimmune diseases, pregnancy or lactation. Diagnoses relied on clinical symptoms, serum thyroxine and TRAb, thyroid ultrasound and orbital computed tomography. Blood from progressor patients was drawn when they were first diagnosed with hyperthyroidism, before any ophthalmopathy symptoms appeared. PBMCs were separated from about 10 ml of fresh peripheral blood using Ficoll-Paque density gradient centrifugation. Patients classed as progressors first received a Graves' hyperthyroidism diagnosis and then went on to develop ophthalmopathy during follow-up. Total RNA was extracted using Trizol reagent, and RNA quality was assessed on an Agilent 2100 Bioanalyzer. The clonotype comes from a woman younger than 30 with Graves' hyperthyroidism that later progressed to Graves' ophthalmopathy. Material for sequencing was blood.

The CDR3 is CASSFVGPGLAKNIQYF. The DNA is as follows: TGTGCCAGCAGTTTCGTTGGCCCGGGCTTAGCCAAAAACATTCAGTACTTC. The chain links TRBV28 with TRBJ2-4; the D gene cannot be named for sure. Reading the germline V gene gives CDR1 MDHEN and CDR2 SYDVKM. V drops 3 bases and J drops 0 bases, leaving 15 bases in between. The CDR3 goes from the cysteine to the phenylalanine over 17 residues. Left in the record is the CDR3 DNA by itself, 51 bases read in frame from the first base. Here the CDR3 is joined to the reference TRBV28 and TRBJ2-4 genes, and the full variable domain is: DVKVTQSSRYLVKRTGEKVFLECVQDMDHENMFWYRQDPGLGLRLIYFSYDVKMKEKGDIPEGYSVSREKKERFSLILESASTNQTSMYLCASSFVGPGLAKNIQYFGAGTRLSVL.